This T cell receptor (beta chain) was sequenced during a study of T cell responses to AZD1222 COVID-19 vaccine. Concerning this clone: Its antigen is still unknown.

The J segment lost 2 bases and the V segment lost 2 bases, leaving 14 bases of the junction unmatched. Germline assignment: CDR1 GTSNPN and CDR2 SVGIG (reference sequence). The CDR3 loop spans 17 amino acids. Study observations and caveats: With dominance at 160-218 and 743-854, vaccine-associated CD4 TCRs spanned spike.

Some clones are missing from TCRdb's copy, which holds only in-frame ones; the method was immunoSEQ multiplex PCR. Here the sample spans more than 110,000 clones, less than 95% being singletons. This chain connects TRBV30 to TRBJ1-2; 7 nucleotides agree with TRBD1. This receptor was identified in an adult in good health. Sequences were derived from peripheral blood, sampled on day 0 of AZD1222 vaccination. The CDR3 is CAWSRIGQARGNYGYTF. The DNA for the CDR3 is TGTGCCTGGAGTAGAATTGGACAGGCCAGAGGGAACTATGGCTACACCTTC.